These 31 T cell receptor beta chains originate from one sample sequenced in a study of beta chain features in type 1 diabetes. The sequenced template was cDNA made from the entire isolated RNA. Libraries were prepared by immunoSEQ multiplex PCR; TCRdb keeps only in-frame clonotypes and omits some of them. Of 400,000 to 500,000 clones in the sample, around 14% were seen once. Sequenced sample: naive CD4+ T cells from blood. These receptors were obtained from a man aged 25-45 years in good health.

There are a few counts of this clone. V and J are TRBV25-1 and TRBJ2-3, with 7 nucleotides matching TRBD2. Trimming at V came to 3 bases and at J to 5 bases, leaving 5 bases not matched to a gene. Per the germline V gene, CDR1 is MGHDK and CDR2 is SYGVNS. The CDR3 has 14 residues. DNA for the CDR3: TGTGCCAGCAGTGAGGCGGGAGTGAAAGATACGCAGTATTTT. This codes for CASSEAGVKDTQYF.

The gene calls are TRBV29-1 and TRBJ2-6, with D perhaps assigned TRBD1 or TRBD2 (5 bases each). This CDR3 is built from 14 residues. The germline V gene encodes CDR1 SQVTM and CDR2 ANQGSEA. The V end was cut by 8 bases, the J end by 0 bases, with 11 bases between. CDR3 residues: CSTSGTSGANVLTF. The CDR3 DNA sequence: TGCAGCACATCAGGGACCTCTGGGGCCAACGTCCTGACTTTC.

This clone has just a few counts. This chain links TRBV5-4 with TRBJ1-1, with D perhaps matching TRBD1 (5 bases). The CDR3 consists of 14 residues. The V gene lost 2 bases and the J gene lost 1 base, with 9 bases spanning the gap. Germline CDR1 is SGHNT and CDR2 is YYREEE (reference sequence). CDR3 DNA: TGTGCCAGCAGCTTATTCAGGGAGAACACTGAAGCTTTCTTT. This encodes CASSLFRENTEAFF.

This clone has only a few counts. This sequence joins TRBV6-5 and TRBJ1-5; D call uncertain. Between the trimmed V and J ends, which lost 6 bases and 7 bases, there was a span of 19 bases. The CDR3 has 15 amino acids. The germline CDR1 and CDR2 sequences are MNHEY and SVGAGI. Here the CDR3 reads CASSLTEGGRQPQHF. CDR3 nucleotide sequence: TGTGCCAGCAGCCTCACGGAAGGAGGGAGGCAGCCCCAGCATTTT.

The rearrangement links TRBV9 to TRBJ1-5; a weak D match, TRBD1 (5 bases). Germline CDR1 and CDR2: SGDLS and YYNGEE. V shed 7 bases and J shed 5 bases, with 10 bases lying between them. CDR3 size: 12 residues. The CDR3 sequence is CASGGWDQPQHF. The CDR3, as DNA: TGTGCCAGCGGGGGATGGGATCAGCCCCAGCATTTT.

V gene TRBV4-1 combines with J gene TRBJ1-1; D perhaps matches TRBD1 (5 bases). Germline V gene data show CDR1 as MGHRA and CDR2 as YSYEKL. Between the trimmed V and J ends, which lost 0 bases and 8 bases, there was a span of 13 bases. CDR3 length: 14 amino acids. In DNA form, the CDR3 reads TGCGCCAGCAGCCAAGAGAACAGGCATGACGAAGCTTTCTTT. Translation gives CASSQENRHDEAFF.

This clone appeared a few times. DNA for the CDR3: TGTGCCAGCAGCGCAGCGACAGTCTACGAGCAGTACTTC. Protein product: CASSAATVYEQYF. This sequence joins TRBV7-2 and TRBJ2-7; TRBD1 is a possible D gene (5 bases). The V end was cut by 5 bases, the J end by 3 bases, with 11 bases between. The CDR3 covers 13 residues. Germline V gene lookup returns CDR1 SGHTA and CDR2 FQGNSA. The whole variable domain, remainder taken from reference TRBV7-2 and TRBJ2-7, is GAGVSQSPSNKVTEKGKDVELRCDPISGHTALYWYRQSLGQGLEFLIYFQGNSAPDKSGLPSDRFSAERTGGSVSTLTIQRTQQEDSAVYLCASSAATVYEQYFGPGTRLTVT.

A word on this clone: Other DNA sequences in the sample encode the same CDR3. The chain combines TRBV7-2 with TRBJ2-5; TRBD2 matches at 9 bases. The CDR3 has 14 residues. V lost 5 bases and J lost 5; bases outside the gene matches: 6. CDR1 is SGHTA, CDR2 FQGNSA, per germline. The CDR3 bases are TGTGCCAGCAGCCCGGGACTAGCAGGGGAGACCCAGTACTTC. This encodes CASSPGLAGETQYF.

This clone was seen a handful of times. The chain combines TRBV25-1 with TRBJ1-3; 9 bases align to TRBD1. V shed 6 bases, J shed 5 bases, and the junction held 17 bases outside the gene matches. Germline CDR1 reads MGHDK; CDR2 reads SYGVNS. CDR3 length: 18 residues. The CDR3 protein is CASRPHPVTGGLRNTIYF. The CDR3 DNA reads as TGTGCCAGCAGACCTCACCCAGTGACAGGGGGTCTACGAAACACCATATATTTT.

This clone was seen a few times. The chain has TRBV7-2 and TRBJ2-3; 13 bases are a match to TRBD2. CDR1 and CDR2 (germline): SGHTA, FQGNSA. The CDR3 loop spans 16 amino acids. After removal of 5 bases from V and 2 bases from J, the junction contained 4 bases not matched to a gene. CDR3 sequence: CASSLTSGRPTDTQYF. DNA of the CDR3: TGTGCCAGCAGCCTGACTAGCGGGAGGCCCACAGATACGCAGTATTTT.

This clone turned up a few times. This CDR3 reads CASSPLAAGGEQFF. In nucleotides, the CDR3 is TGTGCCAGCAGCCCGCTGGCGGCTGGGGGTGAGCAGTTCTTC. This chain uses TRBV11-3 with TRBJ2-1; D possibly uses TRBD1 or TRBD2 (5 bases each). This CDR3 is 14 amino acids long. The germline CDR1 and CDR2 sequences are SGHNT and YENEEA. V was clipped by 5 bases and J by 9 bases, with 17 bases between them.

This clone was seen a handful of times. This rearrangement joins TRBV27 to TRBJ2-1, with D perhaps assigned TRBD1 or TRBD2 (5 bases each). Trimming stripped 5 bases from V and 2 bases from J, with 13 bases between. The CDR3 has 15 amino acids. The germline V gene has CDR1 MNHEY and CDR2 SMNVEV (reference sequence). Here the CDR3 reads CASSKRDGAYNEQFF. CDR3 nucleotide sequence: TGTGCCAGCAGTAAAAGGGACGGAGCCTACAATGAGCAGTTCTTC.

The chain carries TRBV6-1 and TRBJ1-1; D possibly corresponds to TRBD1 (5 bases). CDR1 and CDR2 (germline): MNHNS, SASEGT. The CDR3 extends over 15 amino acids. V dropped 0 bases and J dropped 4 bases, with 12 bases sitting between them. CDR3 residues: CASSEAGRAGTEAFF. CDR3 DNA sequence: TGTGCCAGCAGTGAAGCAGGCAGGGCGGGCACTGAAGCTTTCTTT.

The chain is built from TRBV30 and TRBJ1-2, with D possibly TRBD1 on 5 matching bases. Germline V gives CDR1 GTSNPN, CDR2 SVGIG (reference sequence). The germline V and J ends were trimmed by 3 bases and 7 bases, with 15 bases remaining between them. There are 13 residues in the CDR3. The CDR3 DNA is TGTGCCTGGAGCCCCGGGACTAGGTTTGGCTACACCTTC. Protein: CAWSPGTRFGYTF.

This sequence joins TRBV7-2 and TRBJ1-2; 10 nucleotides align to TRBD1. Trimming took 5 bases from V and 7 from J; bases not matched to a gene: 10. Germline values: CDR1 SGHTA, CDR2 FQGNSA. There are 15 residues in the CDR3. CDR3 DNA sequence: TGTGCCAGCAGCCCCTCCGGGACAGGGGCCCTTGGCTACACCTTC. Protein sequence: CASSPSGTGALGYTF.

Here the CDR3 reads CSVERALNTEAFF. The CDR3 DNA follows: TGCAGCGTTGAAAGAGCGTTGAACACTGAAGCTTTCTTT. This chain connects TRBV29-1 to TRBJ1-1; unclear D gene. Germline CDR1 reads SQVTM; CDR2 reads ANQGSEA. V lost 2 bases, J lost 0 bases, and 7 bases lay in between. The CDR3 contains 13 residues.

This clone turned up a few times. V usage is TRBV4-3 and J usage is TRBJ2-3; 7 bases line up with TRBD1. The CDR3 spans 18 residues. Germline CDR1 reads LGHNA; CDR2 reads YSLEER. V trimming: 5 bases; J trimming: 1 base; junction bases outside the gene matches: 15. The CDR3 reads CASSTSAVQGIRTDTQYF. CDR3 sequence (DNA): TGCGCCAGCAGCACTTCGGCCGTACAGGGGATTCGCACAGATACGCAGTATTTT.

The chain employs TRBV6-6 and TRBJ2-1, with D hard to call. The CDR3 length is 11 residues. Trimming stripped 6 bases from V and 10 bases from J, with 10 bases between. Germline-derived CDR1 and CDR2 are MNHNY and SVGAGI (reference sequence). CDR3 region: CASRADLEQFF. CDR3 coding DNA: TGTGCCAGCAGGGCTGATCTGGAGCAGTTCTTC.

This chain uses TRBV5-1 with TRBJ2-7; the D is unclear. V lost 1 base and J 4 bases, leaving 9 bases between the germline ends. Germline CDR1 reads SGHRS; CDR2 reads YFSETQ. The CDR3 contains 13 residues. CDR3 loop: CASSLSRFYEQYF. The CDR3 DNA follows: TGCGCCAGCAGCTTGAGCAGGTTTTACGAGCAGTACTTC.

The chain recombines TRBV18 with TRBJ2-2; D is uncertain. Germline V gene lookup returns CDR1 KGHSH and CDR2 LQKENI. CDR3 size: 14 residues. Trimming left V 1 base short and J 6 bases short, with 9 bases between. The CDR3 loop is CASSPLDFAGELFF. CDR3 sequence (DNA): TGTGCCAGCTCACCACTTGATTTCGCCGGGGAGCTGTTTTTT.

In this sample, this clone turned up a few times. The V and J genes are TRBV5-1 and TRBJ2-7, with D perhaps TRBD2 (5 bases). The germline gives CDR1 SGHRS, CDR2 YFSETQ. V was shortened by 2 bases and J by 2 bases, with 11 bases between the two germline ends. The CDR3 loop spans 14 amino acids. The CDR3 nucleotides are TGCGCCAGCAGCTTTCGCACCGGGGCCTACGAGCAGTACTTC. This translates into CASSFRTGAYEQYF. The whole variable domain, remainder taken from reference TRBV5-1 and TRBJ2-7, is KAGVTQTPRYLIKTRGQQVTLSCSPISGHRSVSWYQQTPGQGLQFLFEYFSETQRNKGNFPGRFSGRQFSNSRSEMNVSTLELGDSALYLCASSFRTGAYEQYFGPGTRLTVT.

This chain joins TRBV9 and TRBJ1-3; D is possibly TRBD1 (5 bases). The CDR3 is made up of 14 amino acids. Trimming left V 4 bases short and J 4 bases short, with 12 bases between. CDR1 and CDR2 (germline): SGDLS, YYNGEE. CDR3 protein: CASSLGTGGNTIYF. The CDR3, as DNA: TGTGCCAGCAGCCTGGGGACCGGGGGAAACACCATATATTTT.

This clone has a handful of counts. This chain connects TRBV18 to TRBJ2-1; no definite D call. V dropped 1 base and J dropped 5 bases, with 15 bases sitting between them. Germline V gene sequence: CDR1 KGHSH, CDR2 LQKENI. This CDR3 spans 16 amino acids. The DNA of the CDR3 is TGTGCCAGCTCACCACGGAAGGGAATCCAAGACAATGAGCAGTTCTTC. Translating gives CASSPRKGIQDNEQFF.

The chain is built from TRBV7-2 and TRBJ2-5, with D uncertain. Per germline, CDR1 SGHTA and CDR2 FQGNSA. The V end lost 6 bases, the J end lost 4 bases, and 12 bases lay between the germline ends. CDR3 length: 13 residues. The CDR3 protein is CASRGLAGETQYF. DNA for the CDR3: TGTGCCAGCAGGGGGTTAGCAGGAGAGACCCAGTACTTC.

Written as DNA, the CDR3 is TGCAGCGGTGGGGACCCCCAAGAGACCCAGTACTTC. This translates into CSGGDPQETQYF. The chain combines TRBV29-1 with TRBJ2-5; D might be TRBD1 or TRBD2, each matching 5 bases. Germline V lookup: CDR1 SQVTM, CDR2 ANQGSEA. The CDR3 contains 12 residues. V was shortened by 7 bases and J by 1 base, with 10 bases between the two germline ends.

V usage is TRBV18 and J usage is TRBJ1-1; 8 nucleotides align to TRBD1. This CDR3 spans 13 amino acids. Germline loops: CDR1 KGHSH, CDR2 LQKENI. V lost 6 bases to trimming and J lost 3 bases; unmatched junction nucleotides: 3. The CDR3 nucleotides read TGTGCCAGCTCTAAGACAGGGGACACTGAAGCTTTCTTT. Encoded protein: CASSKTGDTEAFF.

In nucleotides, the CDR3 is TGTGCCTGGAGGCCTGGCTACACCTTC. It yields the protein CAWRPGYTF. V usage is TRBV30 and J usage is TRBJ1-2; D is uncertain. The germline V gene encodes CDR1 GTSNPN and CDR2 SVGIG (reference sequence). Between the trimmed V and J ends, which lost 3 bases and 7 bases, there was a span of 3 bases. The CDR3 is 9 amino acids.

This clone was counted between two and nine times. Within the sample, other DNA sequences also encode this same CDR3. CDR3 amino acids: CSVRGPSGSLDTQYF. CDR3 DNA: TGCAGCGTGCGTGGCCCTAGCGGGAGCTTGGATACGCAGTATTTT. The V and J genes are TRBV29-1 and TRBJ2-3; 10 bases are a match to TRBD2. J was trimmed by 6 bases and V by 6 bases; bases with no gene match: 12. Germline CDR1 and CDR2: SQVTM and ANQGSEA. The CDR3 totals 15 residues.

J is TRBJ2-1 and V is TRBV5-4, with a tentative D call TRBD1 (6 bases). This CDR3 has 15 amino acids. V lost 3 bases and J lost 0, with 10 bases in between. The germline V gene has CDR1 SGHNT and CDR2 YYREEE (reference sequence). Here the CDR3 DNA reads TGTGCCAGCAGCTCACTACAGGGCTCCTACAATGAGCAGTTCTTC. Translating it yields CASSSLQGSYNEQFF.

The rearrangement joins TRBV19 to TRBJ2-1, with D perhaps matching TRBD2 (5 bases). The germline V and J ends were trimmed by 3 bases and 6 bases, with 9 bases remaining between them. The CDR3 has 13 amino acids. The germline gives CDR1 LNHDA, CDR2 SQIVND (reference sequence). The CDR3 loop is CASSIGVSNEQFF. The CDR3 nucleotides read TGTGCCAGTAGTATCGGGGTCAGCAATGAGCAGTTCTTC.

For this clone: One junction end disagrees with the germline gene, perhaps due to a read error. This chain links TRBV7-7 with TRBJ2-2; D not resolved. Per the germline V gene, CDR1 is SSHAT and CDR2 is FNYEAQ (reference sequence). This CDR3 contains 15 residues. In DNA form, the CDR3 reads TGTGCTAGCAGCTTATATCACAGGAACACCGGGGAGCTGTTTTTT. It is translated as CASSLYHRNTGELFF.